This entry is about one T cell receptor beta chain. These data come from a study of blood T cell repertoires in COVID-19. Looking at the study overall: The United States, Italy and Spain were the sources of the acute and convalescent COVID-19 samples. The cDNA or gDNA used as material had been derived from T cells, B-cell-depleted T cells, or PBMCs.

This CDR3 spans 14 amino acids. Germline V CDR1 and CDR2: KGHSH, LQKENI. The V gene lost 3 bases and the J gene lost 6 bases, with 12 bases spanning the gap. Patients in Seattle were enrolled during active infection, then followed longitudinally. The authors' processing: Estimation of nucleated cell counts relied on the amplification of reference gene primers. Profiled with immunoSEQ multiplex PCR; TCRdb holds only in-frame clones, not every one. V and J calls and clone size are those listed in that table; D and trimming were worked out from the DNA. The sample consists of fewer than 200,000 clones, roughly 81% of them appearing once.

The sequenced material came from peripheral blood. The receptor comes from a woman in her sixties with COVID-19, enrolled during active disease. The chain links TRBV18 to TRBJ2-1; possible D gene TRBD2, 5 bases. The DNA for the CDR3 is TGTGCCAGCTCACCGGGAGCGGCTCTCAATGAGCAGTTCTTC. Translation: CASSPGAALNEQFF.